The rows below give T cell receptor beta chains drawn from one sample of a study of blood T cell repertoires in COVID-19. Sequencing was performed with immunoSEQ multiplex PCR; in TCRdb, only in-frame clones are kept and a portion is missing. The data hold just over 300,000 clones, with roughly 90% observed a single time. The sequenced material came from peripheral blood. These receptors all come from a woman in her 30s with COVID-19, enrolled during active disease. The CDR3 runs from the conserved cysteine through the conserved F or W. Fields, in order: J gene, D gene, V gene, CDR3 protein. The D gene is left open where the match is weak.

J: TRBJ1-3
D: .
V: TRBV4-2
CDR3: CASSQAEGGSGNTIYF

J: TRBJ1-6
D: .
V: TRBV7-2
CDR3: CASSMGGTYNSPLHF

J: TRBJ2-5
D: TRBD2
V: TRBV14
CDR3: CASSQGLGGGADGETQYF

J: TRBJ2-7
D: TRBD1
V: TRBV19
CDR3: CASSATTGGYEQYF

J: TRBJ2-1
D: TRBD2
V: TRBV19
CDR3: CASSMTSGGAVLHNEQFF

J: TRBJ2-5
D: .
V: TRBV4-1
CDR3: CASSQVQAETQYF

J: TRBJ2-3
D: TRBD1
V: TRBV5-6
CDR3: CASSWDRGLTDTQYF

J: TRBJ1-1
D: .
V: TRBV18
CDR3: CASSSQVNTEAFF

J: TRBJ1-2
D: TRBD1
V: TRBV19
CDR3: CASIPGTGRPNGYTF

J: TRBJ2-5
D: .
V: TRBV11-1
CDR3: CASSPRLEETQYF

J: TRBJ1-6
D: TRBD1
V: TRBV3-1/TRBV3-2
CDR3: CASSQDRRGTGHSPLHF

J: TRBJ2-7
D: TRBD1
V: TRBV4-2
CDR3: CASSQGRTGYYEQYF

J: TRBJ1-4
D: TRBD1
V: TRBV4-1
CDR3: CASSQDRARVF

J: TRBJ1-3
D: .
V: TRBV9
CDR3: CASSATGLSGNTIYF

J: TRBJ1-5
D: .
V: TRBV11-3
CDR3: CASSLRGVQPQHF

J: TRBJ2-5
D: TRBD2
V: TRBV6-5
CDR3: CASSYGLAGFETQYF

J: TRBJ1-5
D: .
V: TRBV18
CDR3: CASSPSAGNQPQHF

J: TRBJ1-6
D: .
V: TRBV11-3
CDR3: CASSSGWRGGSPLHF

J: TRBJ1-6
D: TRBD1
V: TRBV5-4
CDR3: CASSLAKRTGDSPLHF